The entry that follows covers one T cell receptor beta chain sequence. These data are taken from a study of blood T cell repertoires in COVID-19. Authors' analysis steps: Quantification of nucleated cells was approximated via reference gene primer amplification. Sequencing was performed with immunoSEQ multiplex PCR; in TCRdb, only in-frame clones are kept and a portion is missing. The DNA was the basis for D and trimming; V, J and clone size are from that table. The sample contains roughly 260,000 clones, about 85% of which appear only once. The CDR3 is made up of 12 amino acids. The germline CDR1 and CDR2 sequences are GTSNPN and SVGIG (reference sequence). Trimming removed 5 bases from V and 8 bases from J, with 15 bases in between.

The chain combines TRBV30 with TRBJ1-2; unclear D gene. Specimen: peripheral blood. This sequence was found in a woman between 50 and 59 years old who had recovered from COVID-19. The CDR3 nucleotides read TGTGCCTGGTTTCGCAGTCATTACGGCTACACCTTC. This translates into CAWFRSHYGYTF. The full variable domain, completed using reference TRBV30 and TRBJ1-2, is SQTIHQWPATLVQPVGSPLSLECTVEGTSNPNLYWYRQAAGRGLQLLFYSVGIGQISSEVPQNLSASRPQDRQFILSSKKLLLSDSGFYLCAWFRSHYGYTFGSGTRLTVV.